This T cell receptor beta chain was recovered during a study of identical twins. The CDR3 loop spans 14 amino acids. To note about this clonotype: Its antigen is currently unknown. A read error may account for a junction end that differs from germline.

The study's findings and limits: Analyses of zero insertions could be partly confounded by invariant MAIT and iNKT cells.

Template switching added a universal primer binding site, and final cDNA carried unique molecular identifiers. TCRdb independently ran MiXCR on the 5' RACE reads; one entry per CDR3 protein. The repertoire consists of 250,000 or so distinct CDR3 sequences, with about 7.5% occurring once and the leading ten covering roughly 5.4%. The sample was also reused in another study, on yellow fever vaccine responses in identical twins. That study reports: Twins' vaccine T cell responses reportedly seemed partly convergent and partly personalized.

The sequence came from a woman between 18 and 29 years old in good health. The chain recombines TRBV12-3 or TRBV12-4 with TRBJ1-6, with D possibly matching TRBD1 (6 bases). Sequenced: CD8+ T cells sorted from blood. The CDR3 region has the DNA TGTGCCATCAGTTTAAGGGGGTATAATTCACCCCTCCACTTT. Protein sequence: CAISLRGYNSPLHF.